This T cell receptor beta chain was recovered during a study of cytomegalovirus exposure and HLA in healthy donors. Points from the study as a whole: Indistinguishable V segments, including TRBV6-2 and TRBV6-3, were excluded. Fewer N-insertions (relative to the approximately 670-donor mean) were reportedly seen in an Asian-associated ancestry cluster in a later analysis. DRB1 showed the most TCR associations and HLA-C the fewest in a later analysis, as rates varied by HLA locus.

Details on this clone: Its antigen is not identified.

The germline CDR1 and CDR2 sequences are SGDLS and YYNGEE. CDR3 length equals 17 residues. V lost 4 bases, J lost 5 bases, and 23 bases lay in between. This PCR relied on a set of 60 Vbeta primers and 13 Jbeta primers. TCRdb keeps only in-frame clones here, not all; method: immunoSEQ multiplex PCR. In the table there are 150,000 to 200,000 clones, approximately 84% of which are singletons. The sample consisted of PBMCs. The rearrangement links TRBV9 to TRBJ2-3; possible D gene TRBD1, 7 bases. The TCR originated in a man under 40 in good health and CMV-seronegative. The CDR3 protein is CASSTRQGRGLEDTQYF. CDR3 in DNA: TGTGCCAGCAGCACCAGACAGGGACGGGGGCTGGAAGATACGCAGTATTTT.